This TCR beta chain was captured in a study of Graves' ophthalmopathy and Graves' hyperthyroidism. Germline loops: CDR1 MDHEN, CDR2 SYDVKM. CDR3 length: 11 residues. Germline trimming cut 7 bases from V and 7 bases from J; bases unmatched to any gene: 3. Amplified material comprised TCR beta CDR3 regions derived from RNA transcripts. Following a first-round RT-PCR that used HTBI primers, a second-round multiplex PCR was carried out. One entry per CDR3 protein results from TCRdb running MiXCR on the multiplex PCR reads. The sample shows 210,000 or so distinct CDR3 sequences, about 32% of them seen only once. This clonotype was picked up many times.

The sequence was obtained from a man in his forties or fifties with Graves' ophthalmopathy. The V call is TRBV28, the J call TRBJ1-2; TRBD1 matches at 7 bases. Sequencing used peripheral blood. The CDR3 DNA sequence: TGTGCCAGCAATCAGGGGGTTGGCTACACCTTC. Translating gives CASNQGVGYTF.